This T cell receptor beta chain was retrieved from a study of blood T cell repertoires in COVID-19. On the study more broadly: The United States, Italy and Spain were the sources of the acute and convalescent COVID-19 samples. T cells, B-cell-depleted T cells, or PBMCs supplied cDNA or gDNA.

Trimming took 8 bases from V and 2 from J, leaving 10 bases between them. Germline V gene sequence: CDR1 SNHLY, CDR2 FYNNEI. The CDR3 is 12 amino acids. Measured with immunoSEQ multiplex PCR; TCRdb has only the in-frame clones, and not every one. The sample contains 70,000 to 95,000 clones, 82% of which appear only once. The rearrangement links TRBV2 to TRBJ2-7; D is possibly TRBD1 (6 bases). The receptor was isolated from a human donor in a cohort sampled during active COVID-19. Sequencing used peripheral blood. CDR3 loop: CASGGPTYEQYF. Here the CDR3 DNA reads TGTGCCAGCGGGGGCCCCACCTACGAGCAGTACTTC.